The 18 T cell receptor beta chains below all came from one sample that was sequenced in a study of T cells after yellow fever vaccination. Each CDR3 protein gets one entry after TCRdb re-called the 5' RACE reads with MiXCR. Among about 340,000 distinct CDR3 sequences, around 3.9% were seen once, and the ten largest hold 20% to 30%. The sequenced sample was PBMCs, obtained 5 days after the yellow fever booster vaccination. The receptors stem from a man aged 18 to 30 who received the YFV17D yellow fever vaccine.

There are a few counts of this clonotype. The chain carries TRBV20-1 and TRBJ2-5; possibly TRBD1 for D (6 bases). This CDR3 has 13 residues. V was clipped by 5 bases and J by 4 bases, with 14 bases between them. Germline values: CDR1 DFQATT, CDR2 SNEGSKA (reference sequence). The DNA of the CDR3 is TGCAGTGCTCTCCCTGGGGGCACAGAGACCCAGTACTTC. Residues: CSALPGGTETQYF.

This clonotype has just a few counts. The gene calls are TRBV6-2 or TRBV6-3 and TRBJ2-5; 11 bases fit TRBD2. Per the germline V gene, CDR1 is MNHEY and CDR2 is SVGEGT. V shed 0 bases and J 4 bases; nucleotides not matched to a gene: 7. This CDR3 is 17 amino acids long. The CDR3, as DNA: TGTGCCAGCAGTTACTCGGAGACTAGCGGGGTTTTAGAGACCCAGTACTTC. Its protein product is CASSYSETSGVLETQYF.

In this sample, this clonotype turned up a few times. V is TRBV19 and J is TRBJ1-1; the D is unclear. Germline CDR1 is LNHDA and CDR2 is SQIVND (reference sequence). The CDR3 is made up of 13 amino acids. V lost 3 bases to trimming and J lost 2 bases, with 7 bases between them. DNA of the CDR3: TGTGCCAGTAGTATGCGTCTCAACACTGAAGCTTTCTTT. Translated, it gives CASSMRLNTEAFF.

This clonotype came up many times. This chain links TRBV6-2 or TRBV6-3 with TRBJ2-5; 8 bases map to TRBD1. There are 12 residues in the CDR3. From germline, CDR1 is MNHEY and CDR2 SVGEGT. The junction had 1 base not matched to a gene; V was cut back by 6 bases and J by 4 bases. The DNA of the CDR3 is TGTGCCAGCAGCGGGACAGGAGAGACCCAGTACTTC. It is translated as CASSGTGETQYF.

The rearrangement joins TRBV20-1 to TRBJ1-1, with a possible D match to TRBD1 (6 bases). The CDR3 extends over 14 amino acids. CDR1 DFQATT and CDR2 SNEGSKA come from the germline V gene (reference sequence). Between the trimmed V and J ends, which lost 5 bases and 3 bases, there was a span of 16 bases. The CDR3 DNA follows: TGCAGTGCTCAAGGACAGCGACAGTACACTGAAGCTTTCTTT. As protein: CSAQGQRQYTEAFF.

There are a few counts of this clonotype. The chain employs TRBV5-1 and TRBJ2-3; TRBD1 matches at 11 bases. The CDR3 is 16 residues long. CDR1 and CDR2 from the germline V gene are SGHRS and YFSETQ. V lost 4 bases, J lost 5 bases, and 9 bases stayed unmatched. The CDR3 sequence is CASSMQPGTGGDTQYF. The CDR3 nucleotides read TGCGCCAGCAGCATGCAACCCGGGACAGGGGGAGATACGCAGTATTTT. Full variable domain (rest looked up from reference TRBV5-1 and TRBJ2-3): KAGVTQTPRYLIKTRGQQVTLSCSPISGHRSVSWYQQTPGQGLQFLFEYFSETQRNKGNFPGRFSGRQFSNSRSEMNVSTLELGDSALYLCASSMQPGTGGDTQYFGPGTRLTVL.

The table lists this clonotype with many counts. V usage is TRBV5-1 and J usage is TRBJ2-2, with D uncertain. Per the germline V gene, CDR1 is SGHRS and CDR2 is YFSETQ. With 6 bases removed from V and 0 bases from J, the gap between germline ends came to 12 bases. The CDR3 runs to 15 residues. The CDR3 DNA is TGCGCCAGCACCGTAACACGCGCGAACACCGGGGAGCTGTTTTTT. This encodes CASTVTRANTGELFF.

The V and J genes are TRBV7-2 and TRBJ2-2, with 7 bases aligning to TRBD2. Germline V lookup: CDR1 SGHTA, CDR2 FQGNSA. The CDR3 runs to 18 residues. The V gene end was trimmed by 1 base and the J gene end by 0 bases; junction bases not matched to a gene: 8. The CDR3 DNA reads as TGTGCCAGCAGCTTAGTGTTCACTAGCGTTACGAACACCGGGGAGCTGTTTTTT. Its protein is CASSLVFTSVTNTGELFF.

At least ten counts were recorded for this clonotype. The chain links TRBV29-1 to TRBJ1-4; D perhaps matches TRBD1 (5 bases). The CDR3 is made up of 13 amino acids. Germline V lookup: CDR1 SQVTM, CDR2 ANQGSEA. The germline V and J ends were trimmed by 3 bases and 8 bases, with 13 bases remaining between them. The CDR3: CSVDGGAGEKLFF. The CDR3 DNA reads TGCAGCGTTGACGGAGGGGCAGGGGAAAAACTGTTTTTT.

The sample holds many counts of this clonotype. V usage is TRBV5-5 and J usage is TRBJ2-2; 7 bases fit TRBD2. This CDR3 contains 15 residues. V was clipped by 0 bases and J by 5 bases; unmatched bases: 4. Germline loops: CDR1 SGHKS, CDR2 YYEKEE (reference sequence). CDR3 region: CASSLGDYGTGELFF. CDR3 coding DNA: TGTGCCAGCAGCTTGGGGGACTACGGGACCGGGGAGCTGTTTTTT.

This clonotype appeared many times. The chain uses TRBV5-6 and TRBJ2-5, with 9 positions matching TRBD1. V lost 4 bases, J lost 4 bases, and 14 bases stayed unmatched. The CDR3 sequence is 17 residues long. The germline CDR1 and CDR2 sequences are SGHDT and YYEEEE. CDR3 sequence: CASSREFRDREGETQYF. The CDR3 DNA reads as TGTGCCAGCAGCCGCGAGTTCCGGGACAGGGAAGGAGAGACCCAGTACTTC.

The chain carries TRBV5-1 and TRBJ2-2; no reliable D call. CDR3 length: 14 residues. From germline, CDR1 is SGHRS and CDR2 YFSETQ. V was clipped by 3 bases and J by 4 bases, with 10 bases between them. The DNA of the CDR3 is TGCGCCAGCAGCTCCATTGCGGTCACCGGGGAGCTGTTTTTT. Translating gives CASSSIAVTGELFF.

This clonotype was counted many times. The rearrangement joins TRBV7-6 to TRBJ2-3; maybe TRBD2 (6 bases). Germline V CDR1 and CDR2: SGHVS, FNYEAQ. Deletions cut 3 bases from V and 5 bases from J, with 15 bases between. The CDR3 is 15 amino acids. As DNA, the CDR3 is TGTGCCAGCAGCTTTCAGCGGGCCCCCCTAGATACGCAGTATTTT. It specifies CASSFQRAPLDTQYF.

This clonotype was seen many times. The chain has TRBV4-2 and TRBJ1-2; TRBD1 might be the D (6 bases). This CDR3 is 12 amino acids long. Germline V gene data show CDR1 as LGHNA and CDR2 as YNFKEQ. V lost 5 bases and J lost 6, with 10 bases in between. CDR3 sequence (DNA): TGTGCCAGCAGCTTAAGGGGGGATGGCTACACCTTC. Translating gives CASSLRGDGYTF.

This clonotype has a count of ten or more. V is TRBV7-9 and J is TRBJ2-5; perhaps D is TRBD1 or TRBD2 (5 bases each). This CDR3 region has 14 residues. Trimming left V 5 bases short and J 1 base short, with 11 bases between. Germline CDR1 reads SEHNR; CDR2 reads FQNEAQ (reference sequence). The CDR3 sequence: CASSERGRQETQYF. The CDR3 DNA reads TGTGCCAGCAGCGAAAGGGGACGCCAAGAGACCCAGTACTTC. Full variable domain (remainder filled in from reference TRBV7-9 and TRBJ2-5): DTGVSQNPRHKITKRGQNVTFRCDPISEHNRLYWYRQTLGQGPEFLTYFQNEAQLEKSRLLSDRFSAERPKGSFSTLEIQRTEQGDSAMYLCASSERGRQETQYFGPGTRLLVL.

The chain is built from TRBV29-1 and TRBJ1-2; D not resolved. Germline CDR1 SQVTM, CDR2 ANQGSEA. The CDR3 has 13 amino acids. Trimming shortened V by 1 base and J by 5 bases, and 11 bases separated the two germline ends. The CDR3 sequence: CSVEGADNYGYTF. CDR3 bases: TGCAGCGTTGAAGGTGCAGACAATTATGGCTACACCTTC.

This clonotype was seen repeatedly, ten times or more. This sequence joins TRBV5-1 and TRBJ1-1; no clear D gene. Trimming pared 0 bases from V and 1 base from J, leaving 16 bases between. This CDR3 has 17 amino acids. Germline V gives CDR1 SGHRS, CDR2 YFSETQ. The CDR3 DNA sequence: TGCGCCAGCAGCTTGGGGGTGGTGGCAGGTGGGAACACTGAAGCTTTCTTT. It translates to CASSLGVVAGGNTEAFF.

This clonotype was recorded at least ten times. The rearrangement joins TRBV7-3 to TRBJ2-1; D remains unclear. Per germline, CDR1 SGHTA and CDR2 FQGTGA. V was trimmed by 4 bases and J by 4 bases, leaving 8 bases between them. The CDR3 has 13 amino acids. The CDR3 loop reads CASSSIPYNEQFF. The CDR3 DNA sequence: TGTGCCAGCAGCTCTATACCGTACAATGAGCAGTTCTTC.